The entry below gives a single T cell receptor beta chain sequence along with its context. The antigen is undetermined. This sample was taken from a study of OX40 agonist ivuxolimab in advanced cancers. For the study at large: Intravenous ivuxolimab at 0.01 to 10 mg/kg was given to patients every 2 weeks.

The repertoire was sequenced with immunoSEQ multiplex PCR; TCRdb's copy has only in-frame clones and lacks some. The sample records tens of thousands of clones, around 87% being singletons. Regarding the study as a whole: Some patients who did not respond also had low normalized T-cell clonal expansion.

The sample consisted of CD4+ or CD8+ T cells sorted from blood, taken in a trial of the OX40 agonist ivuxolimab. This clonotype was sampled from an adult with an advanced solid tumor such as melanoma, head and neck, liver or kidney cancer.

CDR3 nucleotide sequence: TGTGCCAGCAGTTACGGGGGAAATGAGCAGTTCTTC. It yields the protein CASSYGGNEQFF. The V call is TRBV6-5, the J call TRBJ2-1, with D perhaps TRBD1 or TRBD2 (5 bases each). The germline V and J ends were trimmed by 2 bases and 7 bases, with 6 bases remaining between them. This CDR3 is 12 amino acids long. Germline V gives CDR1 MNHEY, CDR2 SVGAGI.